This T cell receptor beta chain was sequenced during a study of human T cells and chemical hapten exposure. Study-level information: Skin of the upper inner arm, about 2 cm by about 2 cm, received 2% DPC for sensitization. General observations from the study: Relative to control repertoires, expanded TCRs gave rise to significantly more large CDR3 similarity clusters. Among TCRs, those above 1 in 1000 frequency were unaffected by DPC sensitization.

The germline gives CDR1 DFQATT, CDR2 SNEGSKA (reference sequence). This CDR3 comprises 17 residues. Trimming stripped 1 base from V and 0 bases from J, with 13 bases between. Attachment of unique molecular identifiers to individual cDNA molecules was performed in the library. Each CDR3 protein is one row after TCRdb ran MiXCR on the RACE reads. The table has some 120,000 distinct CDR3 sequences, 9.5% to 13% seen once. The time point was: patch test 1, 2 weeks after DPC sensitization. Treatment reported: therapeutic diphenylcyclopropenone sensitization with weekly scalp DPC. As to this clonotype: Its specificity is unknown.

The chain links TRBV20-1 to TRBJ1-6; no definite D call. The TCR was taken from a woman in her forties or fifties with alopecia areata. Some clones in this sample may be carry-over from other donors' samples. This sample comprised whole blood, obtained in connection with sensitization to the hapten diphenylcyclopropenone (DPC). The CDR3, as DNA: TGCAGTGCTAGAGGTGCTGAGGCCTACTCCTATAATTCACCCCTCCACTTT. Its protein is CSARGAEAYSYNSPLHF.